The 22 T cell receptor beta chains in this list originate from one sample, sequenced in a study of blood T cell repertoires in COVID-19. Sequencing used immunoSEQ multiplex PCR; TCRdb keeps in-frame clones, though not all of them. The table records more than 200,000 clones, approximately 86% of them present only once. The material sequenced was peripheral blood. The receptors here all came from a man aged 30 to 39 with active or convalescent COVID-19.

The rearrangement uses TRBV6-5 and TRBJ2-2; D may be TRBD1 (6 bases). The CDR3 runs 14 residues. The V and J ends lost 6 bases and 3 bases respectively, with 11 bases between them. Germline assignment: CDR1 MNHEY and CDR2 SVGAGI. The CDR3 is CASRGTIDTGELFF. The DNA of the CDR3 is TGTGCCAGCAGAGGGACAATCGACACCGGGGAGCTGTTTTTT.

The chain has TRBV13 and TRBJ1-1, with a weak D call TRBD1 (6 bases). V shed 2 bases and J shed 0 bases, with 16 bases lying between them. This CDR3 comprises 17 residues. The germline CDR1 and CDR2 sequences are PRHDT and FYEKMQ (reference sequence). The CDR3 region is CASSLSVQGFMNTEAFF. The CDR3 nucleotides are TGTGCCAGCAGCTTATCTGTGCAGGGGTTCATGAACACTGAAGCTTTCTTT.

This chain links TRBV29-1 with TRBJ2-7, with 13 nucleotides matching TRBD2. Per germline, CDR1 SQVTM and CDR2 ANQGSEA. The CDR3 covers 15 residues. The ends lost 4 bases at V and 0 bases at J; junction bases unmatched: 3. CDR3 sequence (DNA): TGCAGCGTTGCCGGGACTAGCGGGGTCTCCTACGAGCAGTACTTC. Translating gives CSVAGTSGVSYEQYF.

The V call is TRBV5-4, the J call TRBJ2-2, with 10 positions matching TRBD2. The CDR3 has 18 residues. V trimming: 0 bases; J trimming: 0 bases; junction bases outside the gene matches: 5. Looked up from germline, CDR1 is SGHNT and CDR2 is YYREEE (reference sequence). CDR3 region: CASSLGASGGSNTGELFF. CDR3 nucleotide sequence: TGTGCCAGCAGCTTGGGGGCTAGCGGGGGCTCGAACACCGGGGAGCTGTTTTTT. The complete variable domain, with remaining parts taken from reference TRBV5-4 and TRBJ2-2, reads ETGVTQSPTHLIKTRGQQVTLRCSSQSGHNTVSWYQQALGQGPQFIFQYYREEENGRGNFPPRFSGLQFPNYSSELNVNALELDDSALYLCASSLGASGGSNTGELFFGEGSRLTVL.

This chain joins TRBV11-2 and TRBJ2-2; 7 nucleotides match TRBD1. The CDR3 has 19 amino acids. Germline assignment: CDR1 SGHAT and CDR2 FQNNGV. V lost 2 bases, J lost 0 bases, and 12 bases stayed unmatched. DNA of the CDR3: TGTGCCAGCAGCTTAATCGGGACAGTTGGTTCTGCGAACACCGGGGAGCTGTTTTTT. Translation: CASSLIGTVGSANTGELFF.

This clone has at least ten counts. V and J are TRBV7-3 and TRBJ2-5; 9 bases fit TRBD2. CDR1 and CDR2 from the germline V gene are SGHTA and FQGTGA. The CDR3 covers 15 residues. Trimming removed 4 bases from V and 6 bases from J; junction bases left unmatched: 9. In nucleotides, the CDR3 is TGTGCCAGCAGCTCCTCCGGGACTAGCATAAAGACCCAGTACTTC. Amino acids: CASSSSGTSIKTQYF.

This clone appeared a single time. CDR3 loop: CASSQTGTDTQYF. CDR3 sequence (DNA): TGCGCCAGCAGCCAGACAGGCACAGATACGCAGTATTTT. This chain joins TRBV5-1 and TRBJ2-3, with D perhaps TRBD1 (5 bases). Trimming shortened V by 4 bases and J by 1 base, and 7 bases separated the two germline ends. CDR1 SGHRS and CDR2 YFSETQ come from the germline V gene. The CDR3 has 13 residues.

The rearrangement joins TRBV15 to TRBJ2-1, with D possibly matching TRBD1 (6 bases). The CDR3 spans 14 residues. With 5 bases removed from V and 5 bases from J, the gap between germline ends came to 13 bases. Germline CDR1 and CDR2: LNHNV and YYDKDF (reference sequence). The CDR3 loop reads CATSVRSGDNEQFF. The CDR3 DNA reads TGTGCCACCAGCGTACGCTCAGGGGACAATGAGCAGTTCTTC.

The CDR3 spells CASSQDSGTGEDYTF. The CDR3 DNA is TGTGCCAGCAGCCAGGATTCCGGGACAGGGGAGGACTACACCTTC. This chain connects TRBV6-6 to TRBJ1-2; 10 nucleotides match TRBD1. With V trimmed by 6 bases and J by 10 bases, 14 bases remained unmatched. The CDR3 length is 15 residues. The germline V gene encodes CDR1 MNHNY and CDR2 SVGAGI (reference sequence).

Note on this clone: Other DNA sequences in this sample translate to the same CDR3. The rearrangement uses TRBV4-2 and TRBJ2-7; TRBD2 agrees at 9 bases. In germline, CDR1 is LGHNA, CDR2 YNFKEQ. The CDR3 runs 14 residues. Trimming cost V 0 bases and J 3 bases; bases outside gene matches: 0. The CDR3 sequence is CASSQDSGGYEQYF. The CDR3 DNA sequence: TGTGCCAGCAGCCAAGATAGCGGGGGCTACGAGCAGTACTTC.

CDR3 sequence (DNA): TGTGCCAGCAGCCAACTGACAGAGGACCGGGGCTACACCTTC. Amino acid sequence: CASSQLTEDRGYTF. The V and J genes are TRBV3-1 (or the pseudogene TRBV3-2) and TRBJ1-2, with D possibly being TRBD1 (5 bases). This CDR3 is 14 amino acids long. Germline CDR1 and CDR2: LGHDT and YNNKEL (reference sequence). The V gene lost 2 bases and the J gene lost 8 bases, with 15 bases spanning the gap.

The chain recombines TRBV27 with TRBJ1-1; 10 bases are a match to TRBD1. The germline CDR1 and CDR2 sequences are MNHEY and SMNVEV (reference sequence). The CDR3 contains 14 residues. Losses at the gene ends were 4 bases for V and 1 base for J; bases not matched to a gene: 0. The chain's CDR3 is CASSWDRGNTEAFF. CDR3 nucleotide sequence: TGTGCCAGCAGTTGGGACAGGGGGAACACTGAAGCTTTCTTT.

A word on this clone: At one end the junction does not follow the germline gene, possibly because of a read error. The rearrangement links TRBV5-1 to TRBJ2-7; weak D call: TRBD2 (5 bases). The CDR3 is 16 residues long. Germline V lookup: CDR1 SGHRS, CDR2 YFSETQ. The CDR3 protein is CASSLARASGSSEQYF. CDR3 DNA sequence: TGCGCCAGCAGCTTGGCGCGGGCCAGTGGGTCCTCCGAGCAGTACTTC.

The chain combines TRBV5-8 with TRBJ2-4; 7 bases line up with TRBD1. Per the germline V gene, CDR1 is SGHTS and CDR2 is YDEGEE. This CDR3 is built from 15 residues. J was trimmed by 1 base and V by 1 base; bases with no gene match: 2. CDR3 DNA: TGTGCCAGCAGCTTGAAGGGGGCGGCCAAAAACATTCAGTACTTC. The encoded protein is CASSLKGAAKNIQYF.

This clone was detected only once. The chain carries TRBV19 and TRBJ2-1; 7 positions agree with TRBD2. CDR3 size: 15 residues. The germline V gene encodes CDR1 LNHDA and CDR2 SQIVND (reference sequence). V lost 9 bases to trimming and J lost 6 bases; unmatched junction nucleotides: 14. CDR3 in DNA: TGTGCCAGCGCCGACGGGGGGACCCATGGCAATGAGCAGTTCTTC. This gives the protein CASADGGTHGNEQFF.

The CDR3 DNA is TGTGCCAGCAGCTGGGACAGGACGGGGGAGCAGTACTTC. Its translation is CASSWDRTGEQYF. This chain uses TRBV7-2 with TRBJ2-7; TRBD1 agrees at 8 bases. The germline V gene has CDR1 SGHTA and CDR2 FQGNSA. V trimming: 4 bases; J trimming: 7 bases; junction bases outside the gene matches: 6. The CDR3 contains 13 residues.

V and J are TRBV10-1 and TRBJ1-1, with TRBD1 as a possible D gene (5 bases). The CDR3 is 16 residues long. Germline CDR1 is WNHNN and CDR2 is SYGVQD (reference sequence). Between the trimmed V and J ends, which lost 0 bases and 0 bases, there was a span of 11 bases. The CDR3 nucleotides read TGCGCCAGCAGTGAGTCGGTACGGGGGATGAACACTGAAGCTTTCTTT. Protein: CASSESVRGMNTEAFF.

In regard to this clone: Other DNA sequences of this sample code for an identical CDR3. CDR3 in DNA: TGCGCCAGCAGCCCGAGCGGGGGGCGGCAAGAGACCCAGTACTTC. As protein: CASSPSGGRQETQYF. This sequence joins TRBV5-1 and TRBJ2-5; 9 bases agree with TRBD2. This CDR3 region has 15 residues. Germline loops: CDR1 SGHRS, CDR2 YFSETQ. V gave up 4 bases and J gave up 2 bases; unmatched junction bases: 6.

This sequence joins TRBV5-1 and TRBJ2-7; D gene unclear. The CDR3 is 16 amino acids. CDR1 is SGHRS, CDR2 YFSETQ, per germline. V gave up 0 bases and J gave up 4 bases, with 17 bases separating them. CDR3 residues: CASSLGGGSPSYEQYF. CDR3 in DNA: TGCGCCAGCAGCTTGGGCGGTGGCAGTCCCAGTTACGAGCAGTACTTC.

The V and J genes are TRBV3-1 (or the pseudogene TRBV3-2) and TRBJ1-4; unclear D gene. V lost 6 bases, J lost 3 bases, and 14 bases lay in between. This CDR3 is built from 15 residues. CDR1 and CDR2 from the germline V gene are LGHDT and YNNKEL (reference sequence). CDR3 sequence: CASRRRSGANEKLFF. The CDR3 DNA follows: TGTGCCAGCAGGAGGAGGTCTGGGGCTAATGAAAAACTGTTTTTT.

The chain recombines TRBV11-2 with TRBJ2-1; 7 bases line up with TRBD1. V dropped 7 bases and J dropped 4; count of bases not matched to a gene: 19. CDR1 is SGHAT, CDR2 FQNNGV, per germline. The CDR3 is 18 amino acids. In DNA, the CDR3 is TGTGCCAGCAACCCCGCCCTCTACCGGGACAGCCGTTACAATGAGCAGTTCTTC. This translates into CASNPALYRDSRYNEQFF.

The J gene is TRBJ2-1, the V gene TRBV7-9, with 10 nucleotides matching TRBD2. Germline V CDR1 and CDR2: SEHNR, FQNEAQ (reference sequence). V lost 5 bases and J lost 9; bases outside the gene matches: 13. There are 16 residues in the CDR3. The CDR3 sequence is CASSADPGLAWGEQFF. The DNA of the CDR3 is TGTGCCAGCAGCGCAGACCCGGGACTAGCGTGGGGTGAGCAGTTCTTC. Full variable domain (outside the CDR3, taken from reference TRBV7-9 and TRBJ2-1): DTGVSQNPRHKITKRGQNVTFRCDPISEHNRLYWYRQTLGQGPEFLTYFQNEAQLEKSRLLSDRFSAERPKGSFSTLEIQRTEQGDSAMYLCASSADPGLAWGEQFFGPGTRLTVL.